These 2 T cell receptor beta chains were sequenced from one sample in a study of T-cell memory formation after mild COVID-19. From the 5' RACE reads, TCRdb called clonotypes with MiXCR, one entry per CDR3 protein. The profile shows under 350,000 distinct CDR3 sequences, about 17% of them singletons. The specimen sequenced was PBMCs or a T cell subset sorted from them (not recorded which). The receptors stem from a man between 18 and 29 years old who had mild COVID-19 (a few samples of this study predate the infection). Cell type and time point are not known.

This clonotype turned up a few times. The V gene is TRBV5-1, the J gene TRBJ1-2; no clear D gene. The ends were cut back, 4 bases at V and 5 bases at J, with 18 bases in the middle. Germline CDR1 and CDR2: SGHRS and YFSETQ. The CDR3 sequence is 15 residues long. The CDR3 DNA sequence: TGCGCCAGCAGCGGCGGACGGATAACTCATTATGGCTACACCTTC. Its protein is CASSGGRITHYGYTF.

V is TRBV20-1 and J is TRBJ1-5, with 7 bases that match TRBD1. With V trimmed by 4 bases and J by 3 bases, 6 bases remained unmatched. This CDR3 has 14 amino acids. CDR1 and CDR2 (germline): DFQATT, SNEGSKA (reference sequence). DNA for the CDR3: TGCAGTGCTACGATGGGACAGAACAATCAGCCCCAGCATTTT. Its protein product is CSATMGQNNQPQHF.